The source of this T cell receptor (beta chain) is a study of blood T cell repertoires in COVID-19. J was trimmed by 3 bases and V by 5 bases; bases with no gene match: 10. This CDR3 is 15 amino acids long. CDR1 is MNHEY, CDR2 SVGAGI, per germline. Some clones are missing from TCRdb's copy, which holds only in-frame ones; the method was immunoSEQ multiplex PCR. This repertoire shows 95,000 to 110,000 clones, 82% found once; its top ten account for about 4.8%. The rearrangement links TRBV6-5 to TRBJ2-7; TRBD1 matches at 7 bases. The sample taken for sequencing was peripheral blood. This clonotype originated in a man aged 55-75 years with acute or convalescent COVID-19. The CDR3 DNA is TGTGCCAGCAGTACCTACCTTACAGGGGACTACGAGCAGTACTTC. It encodes CASSTYLTGDYEQYF.